Below, one T cell receptor (beta chain) is given with its context. Antigen: not known. The sample belongs to a study of shared clonotypes between healthy human individuals. The wider study: CD8 memory received one plate per donor, CD8 naive two, CD4 memory three and CD4 naive three. Findings and limits, study-wide: A handful of donors held around 5% of naive CD4 clonotypes in common.

Method: immunoSEQ multiplex PCR; TCRdb's copy keeps in-frame clones and lacks some. The sample has about 2 million clones, over 85% seen once; the top ten hold 0.13%. The CDR3 has 15 amino acids. CDR1 is LNHDA and CDR2 is SQIVND in the germline V gene (reference sequence). V lost 5 bases to trimming and J lost 3 bases; unmatched junction nucleotides: 7. V gene TRBV19 combines with J gene TRBJ2-7; the match to TRBD1 covers 10 bases. This receptor was obtained from a man aged 18 to 29 in good health. Sequencing was carried out using naive CD4+ T cells sorted from blood. The subset here: CD45RA+ positively selected. This chain's CDR3 is CASSLQTGGRYEQYF. The DNA of the CDR3 is TGTGCCAGTAGTCTCCAGACAGGGGGCCGCTACGAGCAGTACTTC.